Only a few counts were recorded for the clone carrying this TCR beta chain. This specimen comes from a study of T-cell memory formation after mild COVID-19. TCRdb re-called the 5' RACE reads with MiXCR, one entry per CDR3 protein. The sample has 150,000 to 200,000 distinct CDR3 sequences; about 15% are singletons. V lost 6 bases and J lost 3; bases outside the gene matches: 12. CDR1 and CDR2 from the germline V gene are SGHAT and FQNNGV. The CDR3 extends over 16 amino acids. Sequencing was performed on PBMCs or a T cell subset sorted from them (not recorded which). The rearrangement uses TRBV11-2 and TRBJ1-1; TRBD1 aligns across 8 bases. The clonotype originates from an adult woman who had mild COVID-19 (a few samples of this study predate the infection). Cell type and time point are not known. CDR3 DNA: TGTGCCAGCAGGCCAGGGGGCGCGGGGTTGGACACTGAAGCTTTCTTT. Amino acid sequence: CASRPGGAGLDTEAFF.